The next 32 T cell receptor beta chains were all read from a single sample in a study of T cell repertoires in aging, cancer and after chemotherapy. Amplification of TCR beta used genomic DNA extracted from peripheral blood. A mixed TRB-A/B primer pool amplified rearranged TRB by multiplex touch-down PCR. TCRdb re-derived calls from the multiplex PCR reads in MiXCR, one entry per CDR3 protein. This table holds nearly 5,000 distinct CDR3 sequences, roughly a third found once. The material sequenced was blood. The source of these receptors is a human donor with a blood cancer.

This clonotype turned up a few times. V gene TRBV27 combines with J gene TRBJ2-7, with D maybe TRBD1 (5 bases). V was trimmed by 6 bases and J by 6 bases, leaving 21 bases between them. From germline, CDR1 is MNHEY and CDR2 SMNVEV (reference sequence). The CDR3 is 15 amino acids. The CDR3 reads CASRATGRFKAEQYF. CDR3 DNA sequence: TGTGCCAGCAGAGCAACAGGACGCTTCAAGGCCGAGCAGTACTTC.

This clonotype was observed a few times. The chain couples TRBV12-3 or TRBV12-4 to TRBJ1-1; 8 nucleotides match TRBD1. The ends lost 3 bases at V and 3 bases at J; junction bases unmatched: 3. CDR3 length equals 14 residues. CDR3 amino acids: CASSFTGGYTEAFF. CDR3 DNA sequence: TGTGCCAGCAGTTTTACAGGGGGGTACACTGAAGCTTTCTTT.

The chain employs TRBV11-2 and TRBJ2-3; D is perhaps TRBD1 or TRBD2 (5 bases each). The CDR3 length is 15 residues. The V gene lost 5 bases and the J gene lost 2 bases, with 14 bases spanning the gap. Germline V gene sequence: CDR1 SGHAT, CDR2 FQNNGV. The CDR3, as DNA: TGTGCCAGCAGCCCGGGGCGGGTGAACACAGATACGCAGTATTTT. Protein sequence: CASSPGRVNTDTQYF.

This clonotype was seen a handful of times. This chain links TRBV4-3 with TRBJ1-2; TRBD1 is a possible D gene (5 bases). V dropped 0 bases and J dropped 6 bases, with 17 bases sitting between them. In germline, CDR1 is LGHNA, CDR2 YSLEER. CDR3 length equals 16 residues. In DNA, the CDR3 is TGCGCCAGCAGCCAAGAGGGGATGGGGAGGGGAAATGGCTACACCTTC. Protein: CASSQEGMGRGNGYTF.

In DNA form, the CDR3 reads TGCAGTGCTAGGGCGGGACAGAGGGCGGCTAAAGGTTCACCCCTCCACTTT. Its protein is CSARAGQRAAKGSPLHF. This chain connects TRBV20-1 to TRBJ1-6; 7 bases map to TRBD1. J gave up 9 bases and V 3 bases, and 17 bases lay outside the gene matches. The CDR3 has 17 amino acids. The germline V gene encodes CDR1 DFQATT and CDR2 SNEGSKA (reference sequence).

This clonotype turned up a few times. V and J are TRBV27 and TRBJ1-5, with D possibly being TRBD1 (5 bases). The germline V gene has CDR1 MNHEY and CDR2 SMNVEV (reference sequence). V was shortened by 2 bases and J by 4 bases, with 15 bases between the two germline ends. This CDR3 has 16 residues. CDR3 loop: CASSLRGDGGNQPQHF. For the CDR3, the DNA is TGTGCCAGCAGTTTACGAGGGGACGGTGGAAATCAGCCCCAGCATTTT.

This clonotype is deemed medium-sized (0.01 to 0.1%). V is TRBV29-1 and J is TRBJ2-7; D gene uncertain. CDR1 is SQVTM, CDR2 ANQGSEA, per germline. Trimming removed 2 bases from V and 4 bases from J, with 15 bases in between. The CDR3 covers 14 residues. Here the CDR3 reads CSVEPPPVTYEQYF. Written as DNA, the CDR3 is TGCAGCGTTGAACCCCCCCCAGTGACTTACGAGCAGTACTTC.

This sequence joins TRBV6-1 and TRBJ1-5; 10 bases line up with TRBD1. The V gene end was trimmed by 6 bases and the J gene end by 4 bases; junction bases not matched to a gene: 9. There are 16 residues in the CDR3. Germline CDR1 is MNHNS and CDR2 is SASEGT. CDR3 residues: CASRDRDRGRNQPQHF. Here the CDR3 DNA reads TGTGCCAGCAGGGACCGGGACAGGGGACGGAATCAGCCCCAGCATTTT.

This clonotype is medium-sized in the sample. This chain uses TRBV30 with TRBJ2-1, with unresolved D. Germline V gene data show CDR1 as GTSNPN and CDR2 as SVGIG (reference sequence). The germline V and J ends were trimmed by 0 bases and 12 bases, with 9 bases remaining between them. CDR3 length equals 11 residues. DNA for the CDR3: TGTGCCTGGAGTGTAAATGTCGCGCAGTTCTTC. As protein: CAWSVNVAQFF.

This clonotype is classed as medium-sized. The CDR3 loop is CASSYGPATNEKLFF. The DNA of the CDR3 is TGTGCCAGCAGTTACGGCCCTGCAACTAATGAAAAACTGTTTTTT. The V gene is TRBV6-5, the J gene TRBJ1-4; no reliable D call. V shed 2 bases and J shed 0 bases, with 7 bases lying between them. Germline CDR1 MNHEY, CDR2 SVGAGI. The CDR3 totals 15 residues.

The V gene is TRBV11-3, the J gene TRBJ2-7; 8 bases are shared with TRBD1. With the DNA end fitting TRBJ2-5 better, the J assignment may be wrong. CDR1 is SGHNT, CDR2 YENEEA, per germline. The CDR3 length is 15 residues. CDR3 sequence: CASSLGGTGLETQYF. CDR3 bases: TGTGCCAGCAGCTTAGGTGGGACAGGCTTGGAGACCCAGTACTTC.

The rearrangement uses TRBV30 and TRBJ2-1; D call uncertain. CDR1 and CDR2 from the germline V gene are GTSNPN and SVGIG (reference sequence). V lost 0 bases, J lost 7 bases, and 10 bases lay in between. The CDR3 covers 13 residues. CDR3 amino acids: CAWSVQPTNEQFF. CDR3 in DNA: TGTGCCTGGAGTGTACAACCGACTAATGAGCAGTTCTTC. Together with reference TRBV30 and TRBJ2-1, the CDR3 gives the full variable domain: SQTIHQWPATLVQPVGSPLSLECTVEGTSNPNLYWYRQAAGRGLQLLFYSVGIGQISSEVPQNLSASRPQDRQFILSSKKLLLSDSGFYLCAWSVQPTNEQFFGPGTRLTVL.

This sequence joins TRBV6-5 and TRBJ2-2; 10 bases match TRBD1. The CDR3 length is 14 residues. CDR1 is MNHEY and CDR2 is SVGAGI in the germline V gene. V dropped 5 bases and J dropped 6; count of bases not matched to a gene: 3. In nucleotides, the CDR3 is TGTGCCAGCAGTCTCGGGACAGGGGCCGGGGAGCTGTTTTTT. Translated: CASSLGTGAGELFF.

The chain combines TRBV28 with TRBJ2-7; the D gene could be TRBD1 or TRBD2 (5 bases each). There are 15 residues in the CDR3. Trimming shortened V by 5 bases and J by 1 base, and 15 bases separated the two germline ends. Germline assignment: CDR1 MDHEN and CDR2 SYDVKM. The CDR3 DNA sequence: TGTGCCAGCAGTACCTCCGGGACCGGATCCTACGAGCAGTACTTC. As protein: CASSTSGTGSYEQYF.

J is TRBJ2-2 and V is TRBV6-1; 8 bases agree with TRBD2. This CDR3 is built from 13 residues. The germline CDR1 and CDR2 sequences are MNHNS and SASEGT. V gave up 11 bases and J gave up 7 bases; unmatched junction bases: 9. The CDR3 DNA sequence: TGTGCCGGTCGGGAGGGGTCCCGCGGGGAGCTGTTTTTT. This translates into CAGREGSRGELFF.

CDR3 protein: CASSLARTGNTEAFF. For the CDR3, the DNA is TGTGCCAGCAGTCTCGCCCGGACAGGAAACACTGAAGCTTTCTTT. The chain employs TRBV27 and TRBJ1-1, with 7 positions matching TRBD1. Trimming at V came to 5 bases and at J to 2 bases, leaving 8 bases not matched to a gene. Germline lookup yields CDR1 MNHEY and CDR2 SMNVEV (reference sequence). This CDR3 has 15 amino acids.

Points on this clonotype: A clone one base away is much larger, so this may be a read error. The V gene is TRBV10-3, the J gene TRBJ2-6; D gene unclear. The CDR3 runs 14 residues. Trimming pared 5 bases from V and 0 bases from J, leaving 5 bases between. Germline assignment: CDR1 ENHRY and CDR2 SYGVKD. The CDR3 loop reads CAISPTSGANVLTF. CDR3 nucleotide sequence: TGTGCCATCAGTCCCACCTCTGGGGCCAACGTCCTGACTTTC.

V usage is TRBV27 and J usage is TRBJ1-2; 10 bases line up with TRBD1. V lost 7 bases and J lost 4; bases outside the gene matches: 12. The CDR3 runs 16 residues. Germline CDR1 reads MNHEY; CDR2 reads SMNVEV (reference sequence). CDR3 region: CASNPRQGAVIYGYTF. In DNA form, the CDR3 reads TGTGCCAGCAATCCTCGACAGGGGGCGGTTATCTATGGCTACACCTTC.

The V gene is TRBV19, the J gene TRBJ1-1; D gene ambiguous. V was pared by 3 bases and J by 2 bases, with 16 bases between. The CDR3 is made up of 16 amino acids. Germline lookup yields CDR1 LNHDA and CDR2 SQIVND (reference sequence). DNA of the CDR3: TGTGCCAGTAGTATTGCCGTTTGGACCAAAAACACTGAAGCTTTCTTT. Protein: CASSIAVWTKNTEAFF.

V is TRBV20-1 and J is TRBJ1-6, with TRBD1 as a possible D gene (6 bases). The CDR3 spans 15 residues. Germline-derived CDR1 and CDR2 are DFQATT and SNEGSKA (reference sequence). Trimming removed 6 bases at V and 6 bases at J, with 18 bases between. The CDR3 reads CSARRAGEGNSPLHF. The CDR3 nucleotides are TGCAGTGCGAGGAGGGCAGGGGAAGGTAATTCACCCCTCCACTTT.

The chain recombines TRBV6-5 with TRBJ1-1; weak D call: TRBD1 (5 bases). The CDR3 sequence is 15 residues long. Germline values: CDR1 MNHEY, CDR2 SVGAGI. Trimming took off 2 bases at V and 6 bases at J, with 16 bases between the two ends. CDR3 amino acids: CASSYPRGQKAEAFF. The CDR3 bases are TGTGCCAGCAGTTACCCGAGGGGTCAGAAGGCTGAAGCTTTCTTT.

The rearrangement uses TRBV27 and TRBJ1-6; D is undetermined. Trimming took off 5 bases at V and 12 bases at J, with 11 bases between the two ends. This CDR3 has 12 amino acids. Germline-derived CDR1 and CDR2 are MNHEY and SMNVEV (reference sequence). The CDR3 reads CASSPHLLPLHF. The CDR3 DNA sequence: TGTGCCAGCAGTCCGCATTTGTTACCCCTCCACTTT.

The CDR3 DNA reads as TGTGCCAGCTCCCTCGGACGGGAGAACACTGAAGCTTTCTTT. It is translated as CASSLGRENTEAFF. This chain connects TRBV18 to TRBJ1-1, with D unclear. The V and J ends lost 6 bases and 1 base respectively, with 12 bases between them. The CDR3 contains 14 residues. The germline V gene encodes CDR1 KGHSH and CDR2 LQKENI.

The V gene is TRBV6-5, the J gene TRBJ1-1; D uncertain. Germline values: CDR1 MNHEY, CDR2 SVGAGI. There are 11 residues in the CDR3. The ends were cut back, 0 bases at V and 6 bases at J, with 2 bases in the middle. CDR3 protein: CASSYSSEAFF. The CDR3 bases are TGTGCCAGCAGTTACTCGTCTGAAGCTTTCTTT.

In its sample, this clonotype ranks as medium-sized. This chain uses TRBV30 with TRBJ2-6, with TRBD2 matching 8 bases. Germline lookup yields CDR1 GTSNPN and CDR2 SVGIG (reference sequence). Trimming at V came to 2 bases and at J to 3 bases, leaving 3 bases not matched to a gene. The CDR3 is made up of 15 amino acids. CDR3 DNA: TGTGCCTGGAGTTCGGGAGGGTATGGGGCCAACGTCCTGACTTTC. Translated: CAWSSGGYGANVLTF. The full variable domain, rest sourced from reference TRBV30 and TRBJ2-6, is SQTIHQWPATLVQPVGSPLSLECTVEGTSNPNLYWYRQAAGRGLQLLFYSVGIGQISSEVPQNLSASRPQDRQFILSSKKLLLSDSGFYLCAWSSGGYGANVLTFGAGSRLTVL.

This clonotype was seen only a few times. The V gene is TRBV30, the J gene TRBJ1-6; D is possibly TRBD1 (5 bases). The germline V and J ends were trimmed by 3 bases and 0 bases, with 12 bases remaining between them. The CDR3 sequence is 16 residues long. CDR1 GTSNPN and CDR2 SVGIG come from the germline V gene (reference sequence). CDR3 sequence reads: CAWRKQETSYNSPLHF. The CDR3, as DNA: TGTGCCTGGAGAAAACAGGAAACCTCCTATAATTCACCCCTCCACTTT.

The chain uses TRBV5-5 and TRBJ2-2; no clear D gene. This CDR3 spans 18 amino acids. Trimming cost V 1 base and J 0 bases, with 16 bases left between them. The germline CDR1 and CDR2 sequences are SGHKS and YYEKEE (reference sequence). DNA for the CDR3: TGTGCCAGCAGCTTGCGGGCTATCATAATTACGAACACCGGGGAGCTGTTTTTT. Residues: CASSLRAIIITNTGELFF.

The CDR3 DNA is TGTGCCAGTAGTCCCCGGACTAGCTTTAATGAGCAGTTCTTC. Translated, it gives CASSPRTSFNEQFF. This chain connects TRBV19 to TRBJ2-1; 8 positions match TRBD2. Germline-derived CDR1 and CDR2 are LNHDA and SQIVND (reference sequence). The V segment lost 5 bases and the J segment 7 bases; nucleotides outside the gene matches: 7. The CDR3 has 14 residues.

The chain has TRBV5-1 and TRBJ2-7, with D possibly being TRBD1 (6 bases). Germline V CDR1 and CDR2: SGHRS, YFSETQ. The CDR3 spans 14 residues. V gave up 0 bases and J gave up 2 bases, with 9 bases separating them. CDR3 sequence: CASSLAGQTYEQYF. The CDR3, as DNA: TGCGCCAGCAGCTTGGCCGGACAGACCTACGAGCAGTACTTC.

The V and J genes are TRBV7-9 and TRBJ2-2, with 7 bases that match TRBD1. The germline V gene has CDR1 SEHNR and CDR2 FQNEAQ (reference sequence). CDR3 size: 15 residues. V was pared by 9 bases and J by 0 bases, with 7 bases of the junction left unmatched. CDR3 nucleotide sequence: TGTGCCAGAAGCCTGGGACAGCCGAACACCGGGGAGCTGTTTTTT. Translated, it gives CARSLGQPNTGELFF.

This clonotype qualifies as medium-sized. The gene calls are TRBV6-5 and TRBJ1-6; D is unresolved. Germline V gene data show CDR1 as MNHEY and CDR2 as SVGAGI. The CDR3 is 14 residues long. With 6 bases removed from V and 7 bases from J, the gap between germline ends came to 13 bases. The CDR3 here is CASSITWINSPLHF. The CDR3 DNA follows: TGTGCCAGCAGCATAACCTGGATCAATTCACCCCTCCACTTT.

For the CDR3, the DNA is TGTGCCAGCAGTTACTCCCTCGGTGCGGGGGAGACCCAGTACTTC. Translated, it gives CASSYSLGAGETQYF. The chain combines TRBV19 with TRBJ2-5, with TRBD2 as a possible D gene (6 bases). This CDR3 is 15 amino acids long. The germline V gene encodes CDR1 LNHDA and CDR2 SQIVND (reference sequence). V was pared by 9 bases and J by 5 bases, with 22 bases between.